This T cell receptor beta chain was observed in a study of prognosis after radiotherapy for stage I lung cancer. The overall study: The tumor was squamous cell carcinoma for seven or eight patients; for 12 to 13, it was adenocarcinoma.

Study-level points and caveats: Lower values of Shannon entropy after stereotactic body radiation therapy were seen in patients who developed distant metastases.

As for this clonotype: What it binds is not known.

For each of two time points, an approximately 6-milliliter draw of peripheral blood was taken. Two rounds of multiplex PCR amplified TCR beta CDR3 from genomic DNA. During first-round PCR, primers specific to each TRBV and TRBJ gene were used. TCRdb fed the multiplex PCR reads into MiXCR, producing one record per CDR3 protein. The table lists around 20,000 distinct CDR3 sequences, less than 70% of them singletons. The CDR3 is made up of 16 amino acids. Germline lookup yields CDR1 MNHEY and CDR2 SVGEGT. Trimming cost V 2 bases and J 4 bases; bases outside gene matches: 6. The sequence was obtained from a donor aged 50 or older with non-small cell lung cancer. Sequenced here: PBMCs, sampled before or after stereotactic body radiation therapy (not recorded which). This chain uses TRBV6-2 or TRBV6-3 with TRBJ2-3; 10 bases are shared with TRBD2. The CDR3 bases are TGTGCCAGCAGTTACGGCCAGCGGGGGGGACCAGATACGCAGTATTTT. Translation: CASSYGQRGGPDTQYF.